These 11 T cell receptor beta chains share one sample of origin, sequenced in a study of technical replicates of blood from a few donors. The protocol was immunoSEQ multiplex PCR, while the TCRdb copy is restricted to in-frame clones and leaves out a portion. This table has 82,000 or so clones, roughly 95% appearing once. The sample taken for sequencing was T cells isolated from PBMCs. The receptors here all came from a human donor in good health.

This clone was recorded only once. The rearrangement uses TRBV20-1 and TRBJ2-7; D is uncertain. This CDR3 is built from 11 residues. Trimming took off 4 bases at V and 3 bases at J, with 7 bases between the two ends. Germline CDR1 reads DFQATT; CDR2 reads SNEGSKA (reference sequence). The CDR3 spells CSAIVNYEQYF. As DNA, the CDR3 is TGCAGTGCTATCGTAAACTACGAGCAGTACTTC.

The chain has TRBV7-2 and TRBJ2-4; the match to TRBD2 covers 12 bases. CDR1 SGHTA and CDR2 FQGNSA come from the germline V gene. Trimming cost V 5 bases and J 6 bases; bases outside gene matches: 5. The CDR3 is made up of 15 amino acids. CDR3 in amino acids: CASSPASGRVNIQYF. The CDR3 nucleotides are TGTGCCAGCAGCCCCGCTAGCGGGAGGGTAAACATTCAGTACTTC.

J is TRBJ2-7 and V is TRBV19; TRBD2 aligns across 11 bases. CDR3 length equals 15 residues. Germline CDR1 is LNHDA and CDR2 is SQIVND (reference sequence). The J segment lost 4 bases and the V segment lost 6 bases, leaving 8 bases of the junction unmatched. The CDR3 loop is CASSPTSGRSYEQYF. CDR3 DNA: TGTGCCAGTAGCCCTACTAGCGGGAGAAGTTACGAGCAGTACTTC.

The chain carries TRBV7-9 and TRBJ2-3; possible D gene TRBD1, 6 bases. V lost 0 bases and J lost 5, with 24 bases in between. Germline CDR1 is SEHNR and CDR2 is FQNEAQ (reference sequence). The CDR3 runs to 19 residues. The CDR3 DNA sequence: TGTGCCAGCAGCTTAGCGTACCTCGGCAGGGGAAGGAAGGGAGATACGCAGTATTTT. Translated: CASSLAYLGRGRKGDTQYF.

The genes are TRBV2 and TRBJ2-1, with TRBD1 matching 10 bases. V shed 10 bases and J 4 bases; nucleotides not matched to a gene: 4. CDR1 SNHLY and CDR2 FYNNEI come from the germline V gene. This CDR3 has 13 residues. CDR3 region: CATGQGVYNEQFF. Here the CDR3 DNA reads TGTGCCACAGGACAGGGGGTGTACAATGAGCAGTTCTTC.

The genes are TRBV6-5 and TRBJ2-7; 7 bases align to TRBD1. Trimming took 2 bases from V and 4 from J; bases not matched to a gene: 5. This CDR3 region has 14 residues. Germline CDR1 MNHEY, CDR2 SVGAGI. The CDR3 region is CASSYAQGVYEQYF. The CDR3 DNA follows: TGTGCCAGCAGTTACGCGCAGGGGGTGTACGAGCAGTACTTC.

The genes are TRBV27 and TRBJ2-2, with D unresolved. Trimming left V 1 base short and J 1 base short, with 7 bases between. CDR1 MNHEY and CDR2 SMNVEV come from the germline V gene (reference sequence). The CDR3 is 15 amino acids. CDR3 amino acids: CASSLFTVNTGELFF. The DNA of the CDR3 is TGTGCCAGCAGTTTATTTACTGTGAACACCGGGGAGCTGTTTTTT.

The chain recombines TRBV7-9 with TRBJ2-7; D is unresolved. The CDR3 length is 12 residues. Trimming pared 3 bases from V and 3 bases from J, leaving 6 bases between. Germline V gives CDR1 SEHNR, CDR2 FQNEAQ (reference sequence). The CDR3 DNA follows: TGTGCCAGCAGCTTCTCGAGCTACGAGCAGTACTTC. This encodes CASSFSSYEQYF.

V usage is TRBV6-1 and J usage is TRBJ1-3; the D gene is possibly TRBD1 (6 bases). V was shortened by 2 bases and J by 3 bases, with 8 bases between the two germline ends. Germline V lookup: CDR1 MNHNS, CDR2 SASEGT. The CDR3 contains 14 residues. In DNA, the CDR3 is TGTGCCAGCAGTGAAACAGGGAATGGAAACACCATATATTTT. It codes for CASSETGNGNTIYF.

This CDR3 reads CASSSRDRSNEQFF. The CDR3 DNA reads as TGTGCCAGCAGCTCCAGGGATAGGAGCAATGAGCAGTTCTTC. This chain links TRBV25-1 with TRBJ2-1; TRBD1 might be the D (5 bases). The germline V gene encodes CDR1 MGHDK and CDR2 SYGVNS. V was cut by 6 bases and J by 6 bases, with 15 bases left in between. The CDR3 is 14 residues long. The full variable domain, completed using reference TRBV25-1 and TRBJ2-1, is EADIYQTPRYLVIGTGKKITLECSQTMGHDKMYWYQQDPGMELHLIHYSYGVNSTEKGDLSSESTVSRIRTEHFPLTLESARPSHTSQYLCASSSRDRSNEQFFGPGTRLTVL.

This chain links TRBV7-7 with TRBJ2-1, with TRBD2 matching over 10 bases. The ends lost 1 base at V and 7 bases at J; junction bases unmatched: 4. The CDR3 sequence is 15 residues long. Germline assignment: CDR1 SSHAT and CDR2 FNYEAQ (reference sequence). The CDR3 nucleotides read TGTGCCAGCAGCTTAGATACAGCGGGAGGGAATGAGCAGTTCTTC. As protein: CASSLDTAGGNEQFF.